Following are 13 T cell receptor beta chains from one sample sequenced in a study of OX40 agonist ivuxolimab in advanced cancers. TCRdb's copy holds only in-frame clones and misses some; the assay was immunoSEQ multiplex PCR. The sample records about 79,000 clones, roughly 88% being singletons. Source: CD4+ or CD8+ T cells sorted from blood, taken in a trial of the OX40 agonist ivuxolimab. The receptor set was obtained from an adult with an advanced solid tumor such as melanoma, head and neck, liver or kidney cancer.

This chain links TRBV6-5 with TRBJ2-7; 10 nucleotides match TRBD1. CDR1 and CDR2 (germline): MNHEY, SVGAGI. V lost 4 bases, J lost 6 bases, and 3 bases stayed unmatched. The CDR3 is 13 amino acids. CDR3 in amino acids: CASSSDRGLEQYV. The CDR3 coding sequence is TGTGCCAGCAGTTCTGACAGGGGGCTCGAGCAGTACGTC.

The chain employs TRBV6-6 and TRBJ2-1; 10 bases are shared with TRBD1. This CDR3 has 16 residues. Germline lookup yields CDR1 MNHNY and CDR2 SVGAGI (reference sequence). J lost 3 bases, V lost 3 bases, and 5 bases had no gene match. The CDR3, as DNA: TGTGCCAGCAGTTATAGTGGGACAGGGGACTACAATGAGCAGTTCTTC. It encodes CASSYSGTGDYNEQFF.

The chain joins TRBV6-5 to TRBJ1-3, with a tentative D call TRBD1 (6 bases). Looked up from germline, CDR1 is MNHEY and CDR2 is SVGAGI. This CDR3 contains 14 residues. Trimming shortened V by 7 bases and J by 8 bases, and 18 bases separated the two germline ends. This CDR3 is CASTQGPRSDTIYF. DNA for the CDR3: TGTGCCAGCACCCAGGGGCCGAGATCGGACACCATATATTTT.

The V gene is TRBV5-1, the J gene TRBJ1-1; D gene ambiguous. This CDR3 is built from 13 residues. Trimming took 3 bases from V and 8 from J, leaving 14 bases between them. CDR1 is SGHRS and CDR2 is YFSETQ in the germline V gene. CDR3 sequence (DNA): TGCGCCAGCAGCTCCCAATTTTCGTCCGAAGCTTTCTTT. Amino acids: CASSSQFSSEAFF.

The chain joins TRBV2 to TRBJ1-5; no definite D call. V was shortened by 6 bases and J by 0 bases, with 12 bases between the two germline ends. The CDR3 spans 15 residues. CDR1 is SNHLY, CDR2 FYNNEI, per germline. The CDR3 region has the DNA TGTGCCAGCAGGGCCCAGAGATTTAGCAATCAGCCCCAGCATTTT. This translates into CASRAQRFSNQPQHF. Supplemented by reference TRBV2 and TRBJ1-5, the full variable domain reads EPEVTQTPSHQVTQMGQEVILRCVPISNHLYFYWYRQILGQKVEFLVSFYNNEISEKSEIFDDQFSVERPDGSNFTLKIRSTKLEDSAMYFCASRAQRFSNQPQHFGDGTRLSIL.

The DNA of the CDR3 is TGTGCCAGCAGTTCCACCTCGGGCCTGGTTAGCAATCAGCCCCAGCATTTT. This encodes CASSSTSGLVSNQPQHF. This chain links TRBV2 with TRBJ1-5; D gene uncertain. Germline loops: CDR1 SNHLY, CDR2 FYNNEI. The CDR3 sequence is 17 residues long. Trimming removed 5 bases from V and 0 bases from J, with 17 bases in between.

The V and J genes are TRBV19 and TRBJ1-3, with TRBD1 matching 7 bases. Germline assignment: CDR1 LNHDA and CDR2 SQIVND (reference sequence). The CDR3 length is 16 residues. The V segment lost 6 bases and the J segment 0 bases; nucleotides outside the gene matches: 8. For the CDR3, the DNA is TGTGCCAGTAGGACAGGGACTACTGGCTCTGGAAACACCATATATTTT. It codes for CASRTGTTGSGNTIYF.

The chain recombines TRBV11-2 with TRBJ1-1; 7 bases agree with TRBD1. Germline V CDR1 and CDR2: SGHAT, FQNNGV. J was trimmed by 3 bases and V by 5 bases; bases with no gene match: 6. The CDR3 is 14 amino acids. Here the CDR3 DNA reads TGTGCCAGCAGCCGACAGGGCGGCGACACTGAAGCTTTCTTT. Translating it yields CASSRQGGDTEAFF.

This chain joins TRBV7-4 and TRBJ2-7; D may be TRBD1 (5 bases). Germline-derived CDR1 and CDR2 are SGHVT and SQSDAQ. This CDR3 is built from 16 residues. Trimming left V 6 bases short and J 6 bases short, with 24 bases between. The CDR3 DNA reads TGTGCCAGCAGTTGGATTAAGGGGCCCCTGAGTCCCGAGCAGTACGTC. Translating gives CASSWIKGPLSPEQYV.

The gene calls are TRBV30 and TRBJ1-3; D gene uncertain. Germline lookup yields CDR1 GTSNPN and CDR2 SVGIG (reference sequence). The CDR3 covers 12 residues. The V end was cut by 4 bases, the J end by 9 bases, with 13 bases between. The CDR3 is CAWTQREATIYF. The CDR3 DNA reads TGTGCCTGGACCCAACGGGAGGCCACCATATATTTT.

V and J are TRBV7-3 and TRBJ1-2; D call uncertain. The CDR3 contains 13 residues. The V end was cut by 2 bases, the J end by 2 bases, with 6 bases between. Per germline, CDR1 SGHTA and CDR2 FQGTGA. The CDR3 reads CASSLDNNYGYTF. The DNA of the CDR3 is TGTGCCAGCAGCTTAGACAACAACTATGGCTACACCTTC.

The V and J genes are TRBV7-9 and TRBJ1-1; no clear D gene. V gave up 5 bases and J gave up 0 bases, with 7 bases separating them. In germline, CDR1 is SEHNR, CDR2 FQNEAQ (reference sequence). CDR3 length equals 13 residues. The CDR3 nucleotides are TGTGCCAGCAGCGTCGGCATGAACACTGAAGCTTTCTTT. Its protein product is CASSVGMNTEAFF.

Only one count was recorded for this clone. The chain recombines TRBV30 with TRBJ2-5, with 10 bases identical to TRBD2. The junction had 9 bases not matched to a gene; V was cut back by 0 bases and J by 5 bases. Germline CDR1 GTSNPN, CDR2 SVGIG (reference sequence). This CDR3 contains 16 residues. The CDR3 DNA reads TGTGCCTGGAGTGTTGGGAGCGGGGGGGCGCTCGAGACCCAGTACTTC. Encoded protein: CAWSVGSGGALETQYF.